One sample yielded the 27 T cell receptor beta chains listed below, sequenced in a study of T cells after yellow fever vaccination. TCRdb redid the calling of the 5' RACE reads with MiXCR, one entry per CDR3 protein. The sample shows some 400,000 distinct CDR3 sequences, around 20% of them seen only once. The sequences come from PBMCs, collected before the yellow fever booster vaccination. The source is a man aged 18 to 30 who received the YFV17D yellow fever vaccine.

The V gene is TRBV7-9, the J gene TRBJ1-1; a weak D match, TRBD1 (5 bases). CDR3 length: 12 amino acids. CDR1 is SEHNR and CDR2 is FQNEAQ in the germline V gene (reference sequence). V lost 5 bases and J lost 11, with 15 bases in between. The CDR3 is CASSLAAGYAFF. CDR3 DNA: TGTGCCAGCAGCCTGGCGGCAGGGTATGCTTTCTTT.

The chain couples TRBV5-5 to TRBJ2-5; 11 nucleotides agree with TRBD2. The CDR3 totals 16 residues. V was clipped by 2 bases and J by 0 bases; unmatched bases: 3. The germline gives CDR1 SGHKS, CDR2 YYEKEE (reference sequence). This chain's CDR3 is CASSLGTSGNQETQYF. The CDR3 nucleotides read TGTGCCAGCAGCTTAGGGACTAGCGGAAACCAAGAGACCCAGTACTTC.

This clonotype was detected a few times. This chain joins TRBV7-8 and TRBJ1-1, with D possibly being TRBD1 (5 bases). The germline gives CDR1 SGHVS, CDR2 FQNEAQ. The CDR3 runs 17 residues. V lost 1 base to trimming and J lost 0 bases, with 15 bases between them. CDR3 residues: CASSLGAGASMNTEAFF. DNA for the CDR3: TGTGCCAGCAGCTTAGGGGCCGGGGCGTCCATGAACACTGAAGCTTTCTTT.

The chain employs TRBV20-1 and TRBJ2-1, with D uncertain. V lost 0 bases and J lost 8, with 8 bases in between. From germline, CDR1 is DFQATT and CDR2 SNEGSKA (reference sequence). The CDR3 extends over 12 amino acids. DNA for the CDR3: TGCAGTGCTAGAGATCGGGTTCATGAGCAGTTCTTC. Its translation is CSARDRVHEQFF.

This clonotype was found many times. The J gene is TRBJ1-4, the V gene TRBV6-5; possible D gene TRBD1, 5 bases. The germline CDR1 and CDR2 sequences are MNHEY and SVGAGI. The V end was cut by 8 bases, the J end by 1 base, with 5 bases between. This CDR3 region has 12 residues. CDR3 in amino acids: CASGGTNEKLFF. CDR3 in DNA: TGTGCCAGCGGGGGAACTAATGAAAAACTGTTTTTT.

This clonotype was seen a few times. This rearrangement joins TRBV12-3 or TRBV12-4 to TRBJ1-5; 7 bases are a match to TRBD1. V lost 5 bases to trimming and J lost 6 bases; unmatched junction nucleotides: 4. The CDR3 length is 13 residues. CDR3 protein: CASSSHRGQPQHF. CDR3 in DNA: TGTGCCAGCAGTAGCCACAGGGGTCAGCCCCAGCATTTT.

The J gene is TRBJ1-2, the V gene TRBV2; 9 bases fit TRBD1. The germline gives CDR1 SNHLY, CDR2 FYNNEI. This CDR3 is built from 14 residues. The trim removed 2 bases at V and 7 bases at J, leaving 5 bases unmatched. The CDR3 DNA follows: TGTGCCAGCAGTGAATACGGACAGGGGAGTGGCTACACCTTC. Residues: CASSEYGQGSGYTF.

The chain joins TRBV5-1 to TRBJ1-5; 10 positions match TRBD1. CDR1 SGHRS and CDR2 YFSETQ come from the germline V gene. The CDR3 is 14 residues long. The junction had 8 bases not matched to a gene; V was cut back by 9 bases and J by 5 bases. The CDR3, as DNA: TGCGCCACCGCGCGGGACAGGGGCGATCAGCCCCAGCATTTT. Its protein is CATARDRGDQPQHF.

The J gene is TRBJ1-6, the V gene TRBV6-2 or TRBV6-3; weak D call: TRBD1 (5 bases). The germline gives CDR1 MNHEY, CDR2 SVGEGT. V gave up 5 bases and J gave up 0 bases, with 26 bases separating them. This CDR3 is built from 21 residues. CDR3 residues: CASSRSPGRRPYSSYNSPLHF. The CDR3 region has the DNA TGTGCCAGCAGTCGATCCCCGGGGCGTAGACCCTACAGCTCCTATAATTCACCCCTCCACTTT.

V and J are TRBV2 and TRBJ1-1; D not certain. CDR3 length equals 14 residues. The V end lost 4 bases, the J end lost 1 base, and 10 bases lay between the germline ends. Germline loops: CDR1 SNHLY, CDR2 FYNNEI. CDR3 protein: CASSGAYQNTEAFF. The DNA of the CDR3 is TGTGCCAGCAGTGGGGCATATCAGAACACTGAAGCTTTCTTT.

The chain is built from TRBV4-2 and TRBJ2-6; D is possibly TRBD1 (6 bases). CDR3 length: 16 amino acids. The germline gives CDR1 LGHNA, CDR2 YNFKEQ. V dropped 0 bases and J dropped 0 bases, with 6 bases sitting between them. The CDR3 coding sequence is TGTGCCAGCAGCCAAGAGGACAGCTCTGGGGCCAACGTCCTGACTTTC. Translated, it gives CASSQEDSSGANVLTF.

This clonotype was counted a few times. CDR3 residues: CASRGTVMNTGELFF. The DNA for the CDR3 is TGCGCCAGCAGGGGGACAGTAATGAACACCGGGGAGCTGTTTTTT. The genes are TRBV5-1 and TRBJ2-2, with TRBD1 matching 7 bases. The germline V gene encodes CDR1 SGHRS and CDR2 YFSETQ. The ends lost 5 bases at V and 1 base at J; junction bases unmatched: 5. The CDR3 has 15 amino acids.

In this sample, this clonotype turned up a few times. V and J are TRBV5-1 and TRBJ1-1; no clear D. The germline gives CDR1 SGHRS, CDR2 YFSETQ. V shed 3 bases and J shed 0 bases, with 15 bases lying between them. This CDR3 has 16 amino acids. CDR3 protein: CASSSVSLRLNTEAFF. CDR3 bases: TGCGCCAGCAGCTCCGTGTCTCTGAGATTGAACACTGAAGCTTTCTTT.

This clonotype showed up just a few times. The CDR3: CASSLSGWIETQYF. DNA for the CDR3: TGTGCCAGCAGCTTGTCAGGTTGGATCGAGACCCAGTACTTC. The J gene is TRBJ2-5, the V gene TRBV7-9, with D unresolved. The CDR3 is 14 residues long. Germline CDR1 SEHNR, CDR2 FQNEAQ (reference sequence). Deletions cut 3 bases from V and 5 bases from J, with 13 bases between.

This clonotype was counted a few times. The chain employs TRBV20-1 and TRBJ2-1, with D possibly TRBD1 on 5 matching bases. V lost 4 bases and J lost 10, with 14 bases in between. The CDR3 extends over 12 amino acids. Germline CDR1 DFQATT, CDR2 SNEGSKA (reference sequence). The CDR3 region has the DNA TGCAGTGCTACCTCCAGGGTTACGGAGCAGTTCTTC. Translation: CSATSRVTEQFF.

The chain recombines TRBV5-1 with TRBJ2-7; the D is unclear. Trimming removed 2 bases from V and 5 bases from J, with 11 bases in between. CDR1 and CDR2 from the germline V gene are SGHRS and YFSETQ. CDR3 length: 13 residues. The CDR3 DNA follows: TGCGCCAGCAGCTTTAACGGTGGCCACGAGCAGTACGTC. It is translated as CASSFNGGHEQYV.

The chain recombines TRBV9 with TRBJ1-1; D call uncertain. This CDR3 is 15 amino acids long. Germline CDR1 SGDLS, CDR2 YYNGEE. Between the trimmed V and J ends, which lost 1 base and 0 bases, there was a span of 10 bases. The CDR3 bases are TGTGCCAGCAGCGTAAGGTCGCAGTTGAACACTGAAGCTTTCTTT. This codes for CASSVRSQLNTEAFF.

The V call is TRBV4-1, the J call TRBJ1-1; 8 nucleotides match TRBD1. The V segment lost 0 bases and the J segment 1 base; nucleotides outside the gene matches: 4. The CDR3 covers 16 residues. The germline V gene has CDR1 MGHRA and CDR2 YSYEKL. For the CDR3, the DNA is TGCGCCAGCAGCCAAGACAGGGGGCGCCGGAACACTGAAGCTTTCTTT. This codes for CASSQDRGRRNTEAFF.

This clonotype appeared a few times. This chain links TRBV20-1 with TRBJ1-1; D ambiguous. Looked up from germline, CDR1 is DFQATT and CDR2 is SNEGSKA (reference sequence). The CDR3 loop spans 14 amino acids. In DNA, the CDR3 is TGCAGGGCAGTGCGAGGAGCCATGAACACTGAAGCTTTCTTT. It is translated as CRAVRGAMNTEAFF.

The chain carries TRBV7-9 and TRBJ1-1; D gene ambiguous. Trimming removed 7 bases at V and 5 bases at J, with 20 bases between. CDR3 length: 15 residues. Germline CDR1 is SEHNR and CDR2 is FQNEAQ (reference sequence). DNA of the CDR3: TGTGCCAGCATCAAACCTGGAGGGCCGTGGACTGAAGCTTTCTTT. This translates into CASIKPGGPWTEAFF.

This clonotype occurred a few times. The rearrangement joins TRBV10-1 to TRBJ1-6, with unresolved D. CDR1 WNHNN and CDR2 SYGVQD come from the germline V gene (reference sequence). CDR3 length equals 13 residues. Trimming took 3 bases from V and 9 from J, leaving 9 bases between them. The CDR3 here is CASSEGSSSPLHF. For the CDR3, the DNA is TGCGCCAGCAGTGAAGGTAGTAGTTCACCCCTCCACTTT.

This clonotype was observed a handful of times. The chain is built from TRBV4-2 and TRBJ2-5; D is possibly TRBD2 (5 bases). The germline V gene encodes CDR1 LGHNA and CDR2 YNFKEQ. The V and J ends lost 0 bases and 7 bases respectively, with 18 bases between them. This CDR3 has 16 residues. This CDR3 reads CASSQDWSGPPGTQYF. The CDR3 DNA reads as TGTGCCAGCAGCCAAGATTGGAGCGGACCCCCAGGGACCCAGTACTTC.

This chain joins TRBV7-8 and TRBJ2-3; maybe TRBD2 (6 bases). The CDR3 length is 16 residues. Germline CDR1 is SGHVS and CDR2 is FQNEAQ. Trimming pared 1 base from V and 6 bases from J, leaving 17 bases between. The DNA for the CDR3 is TGTGCCAGCAGCTTAGGTGCGGGGAGGAACTCTGATACGCAGTATTTT. Translated, it gives CASSLGAGRNSDTQYF.

The rearrangement uses TRBV5-1 and TRBJ1-6; D gene unclear. Trimming pared 7 bases from V and 8 bases from J, leaving 13 bases between. CDR1 SGHRS and CDR2 YFSETQ come from the germline V gene. CDR3 size: 13 residues. In nucleotides, the CDR3 is TGCGCCAGCCGATCCCGGCCGGATTCACCCCTCCACTTT. It encodes CASRSRPDSPLHF.

This chain connects TRBV4-2 to TRBJ1-5; perhaps TRBD1 as D (6 bases). The CDR3 length is 16 residues. Per germline, CDR1 LGHNA and CDR2 YNFKEQ. V lost 0 bases and J 4 bases, leaving 13 bases between the germline ends. The DNA of the CDR3 is TGTGCCAGCAGCCAAGACGGGGGCCTTCTTAATCAGCCCCAGCATTTT. Its protein product is CASSQDGGLLNQPQHF.

This chain links TRBV6-5 with TRBJ2-3, with D uncertain. The CDR3 is 15 amino acids. The germline V gene has CDR1 MNHEY and CDR2 SVGAGI. The V gene lost 2 bases and the J gene lost 4 bases, with 13 bases spanning the gap. CDR3 residues: CASSYTGLRADTQYF. The CDR3 DNA reads as TGTGCCAGCAGTTACACGGGCCTTAGGGCAGATACGCAGTATTTT.

This rearrangement joins TRBV9 to TRBJ2-3; TRBD2 aligns across 10 bases. V lost 3 bases, J lost 2 bases, and 6 bases stayed unmatched. Germline CDR1 reads SGDLS; CDR2 reads YYNGEE. The CDR3 covers 16 residues. CDR3 sequence: CASSARTSGLTDTQYF. The CDR3 region has the DNA TGTGCCAGCAGCGCCCGGACTAGCGGCCTCACAGATACGCAGTATTTT.